Below are 24 T cell receptor beta chains sequenced from a single sample in a study of blood T cells in healthy people across ages. Alongside a J-beta primer mix, a sample-barcoded 5' primer served in a second PCR lasting roughly 6 to 12 cycles. TCRdb reprocessed the 5' RACE reads via MiXCR and lists one record per CDR3 protein. The table has around 1.7 million distinct CDR3 sequences, 28% seen once. Sequencing used blood. These receptors came from a woman in her thirties in good health.

This clonotype was seen many times. The genes are TRBV7-3 and TRBJ2-5; TRBD2 is a possible D gene (6 bases). Trimming cost V 8 bases and J 3 bases, with 13 bases left between them. Germline CDR1 is SGHTA and CDR2 is FQGTGA. The CDR3 has 13 amino acids. CDR3 in amino acids: CASAGSMEETQYF. CDR3 sequence (DNA): TGTGCCAGCGCGGGGTCAATGGAAGAGACCCAGTACTTC.

The gene calls are TRBV20-1 and TRBJ2-1; no clear D. Trimming left V 4 bases short and J 0 bases short, with 13 bases between. The CDR3 is 15 amino acids. Germline V CDR1 and CDR2: DFQATT, SNEGSKA (reference sequence). This chain's CDR3 is CSATSTWSSYNEQFF. The CDR3, as DNA: TGCAGTGCTACGTCTACCTGGAGCTCCTACAATGAGCAGTTCTTC.

The chain is built from TRBV6-5 and TRBJ2-7; 12 bases map to TRBD2. Trimming at V came to 6 bases and at J to 3 bases, leaving 6 bases not matched to a gene. CDR1 is MNHEY, CDR2 SVGAGI, per germline. CDR3 length: 15 amino acids. CDR3 region: CASRQTSGSLYEQYF. As DNA, the CDR3 is TGTGCCAGCAGACAGACTAGCGGGAGTCTCTACGAGCAGTACTTC.

This clonotype occurred many times. The V and J genes are TRBV7-6 and TRBJ2-7; D possibly uses TRBD1 or TRBD2 (5 bases each). The V end was cut by 6 bases, the J end by 7 bases, with 16 bases between. The germline CDR1 and CDR2 sequences are SGHVS and FNYEAQ. The CDR3 contains 13 residues. The CDR3 DNA follows: TGTGCCAGCAGTCTCGGGACGGTCGGGGAGCAGTACTTC. It codes for CASSLGTVGEQYF. Using reference TRBV7-6 and TRBJ2-7 for the parts outside the CDR3, the full variable domain is GAGVSQSPRYKVTKRGQDVALRCDPISGHVSLYWYRQALGQGPEFLTYFNYEAQQDKSGLPNDRFSAERPEGSISTLTIQRTEQRDSAMYRCASSLGTVGEQYFGPGTRLTVT.

In the case of this clonotype: A read error may account for a junction end that differs from germline. The chain uses TRBV7-8 and TRBJ2-1; D may be TRBD2 (6 bases). There are 16 residues in the CDR3. The germline CDR1 and CDR2 sequences are SGHVS and FQNEAQ. For the CDR3, the DNA is TGTGCCAGCAGCCCGACCGGGACTGGATCCTACAATGAACAGTTCTTC. Its translation is CASSPTGTGSYNEQFF.

This clonotype was observed a few times. The chain joins TRBV6-7 to TRBJ2-2; no definite D call. TRBV6-7 counts as an open reading frame of uncertain function. Between the trimmed V and J ends, which lost 0 bases and 7 bases, there was a span of 6 bases. This CDR3 is built from 13 residues. CDR3 DNA: TGTGCCAGCAGTTACTCTTGGGGCGGGGAGCTGTTTTTT. Translated: CASSYSWGGELFF.

The chain employs TRBV7-9 and TRBJ2-5; no definite D call. The CDR3 length is 16 residues. V was shortened by 6 bases and J by 2 bases, with 19 bases between the two germline ends. Looked up from germline, CDR1 is SEHNR and CDR2 is FQNEAQ (reference sequence). In nucleotides, the CDR3 is TGTGCCAGCAGTTCAAAGGCTCTCGACAAGCAAGAGACCCAGTACTTC. Its protein product is CASSSKALDKQETQYF.

This chain connects TRBV12-3 or TRBV12-4 to TRBJ1-1, with 7 bases that match TRBD1. The CDR3 sequence is 15 residues long. The V and J ends lost 4 bases and 1 base, in that order; junction bases with no gene match: 6. CDR3 nucleotide sequence: TGTGCCAGCAGTTCCGGGACAGCAGGGAACACTGAAGCTTTCTTT. Translated, it gives CASSSGTAGNTEAFF.

A note on this clonotype: A much larger clone lies a single base off, so this may be a read error. This chain uses TRBV20-1 with TRBJ2-1; D may correspond to TRBD1 or TRBD2 (5 bases each). Germline assignment: CDR1 DFQATT and CDR2 SNEGSKA (reference sequence). V was cut by 3 bases and J by 10 bases, with 19 bases left in between. This CDR3 is 14 amino acids long. The CDR3 spells CSARIARFRGEQFF. The CDR3 region has the DNA TGCAGTGCTAGGATAGCGAGGTTTCGGGGCGAGCAGTTCTTC.

The genes are TRBV11-2 and TRBJ1-4; 7 bases are a match to TRBD1. This CDR3 is built from 16 residues. With 1 base clipped from V and 4 bases from J, the junction kept 6 bases outside the gene matches. Germline V gene sequence: CDR1 SGHAT, CDR2 FQNNGV. The CDR3: CASSLGPTGFNEKLFF. The CDR3 DNA reads as TGTGCCAGCAGCTTAGGACCGACAGGGTTTAATGAAAAACTGTTTTTT.

V and J are TRBV6-5 and TRBJ1-1; D not resolved. V shed 9 bases and J shed 5 bases, with 13 bases lying between them. The CDR3 contains 12 residues. Germline-derived CDR1 and CDR2 are MNHEY and SVGAGI. The CDR3 DNA is TGTGCCAGAATCGTGGGATTTACTGAAGCTTTCTTT. Translated, it gives CARIVGFTEAFF.

This clonotype was picked up many times. The CDR3 sequence is CSVGSSGSLYEQYF. DNA for the CDR3: TGCAGCGTTGGGTCCAGCGGGAGTCTTTACGAGCAGTACTTC. This chain connects TRBV29-1 to TRBJ2-7; 8 bases line up with TRBD2. This CDR3 is built from 14 residues. The V gene end was trimmed by 4 bases and the J gene end by 4 bases; junction bases not matched to a gene: 9. CDR1 is SQVTM and CDR2 is ANQGSEA in the germline V gene.

The J gene is TRBJ2-5, the V gene TRBV20-1, with D hard to call. Trimming left V 5 bases short and J 11 bases short, with 21 bases between. The CDR3 has 13 amino acids. Germline V gene sequence: CDR1 DFQATT, CDR2 SNEGSKA (reference sequence). CDR3 bases: TGCAGTGCTTTCTCCCTACAAGGGCGTGAGCAGTACTTC. Translating gives CSAFSLQGREQYF.

About this clonotype: Germline and junction disagree at one end, which may indicate a read error. The rearrangement links TRBV12-3 or TRBV12-4 to TRBJ2-3, with 9 nucleotides matching TRBD2. The CDR3 is made up of 21 amino acids. The CDR3 DNA reads TGTACCAGCAGTTTAGCGACTCCGGATAGCGGGAGTGGACTTCGGCCAGATACGCAGTATTTT. Protein: CTSSLATPDSGSGLRPDTQYF.

V gene TRBV2 combines with J gene TRBJ2-1; D may be TRBD1 or TRBD2 (5 bases each). Germline CDR1 reads SNHLY; CDR2 reads FYNNEI. The germline V and J ends were trimmed by 7 bases and 10 bases, with 14 bases remaining between them. This CDR3 spans 12 amino acids. CDR3: CASKGERGEQFF. The CDR3 bases are TGTGCCAGCAAAGGGGAGAGAGGAGAGCAGTTCTTC.

The CDR3 DNA reads as TGCGCCAGCAGGGAACAGGGTGGGCCAGATACGCAGTATTTT. Translated, it gives CASREQGGPDTQYF. The chain is built from TRBV10-2 and TRBJ2-3; D may be TRBD1 (6 bases). Looked up from germline, CDR1 is WSHSY and CDR2 is SAAADI. V lost 6 bases and J 4 bases, leaving 14 bases between the germline ends. There are 14 residues in the CDR3.

The chain joins TRBV6-1 to TRBJ1-5; TRBD1 matches 12 bases. Germline-derived CDR1 and CDR2 are MNHNS and SASEGT. CDR3 length: 15 amino acids. The trim removed 6 bases at V and 3 bases at J, leaving 3 bases unmatched. The DNA of the CDR3 is TGTGCCAGCAGCCGGGACAGGGGGCCCAATCAGCCCCAGCATTTT. Amino acids: CASSRDRGPNQPQHF.

This clonotype appeared once. The chain couples TRBV18 to TRBJ2-1; TRBD2 agrees at 9 bases. The V gene end was trimmed by 3 bases and the J gene end by 5 bases; junction bases not matched to a gene: 14. CDR3 length: 18 amino acids. In germline, CDR1 is KGHSH, CDR2 LQKENI. This CDR3 reads CASSPRVPSGIINNEQFF. Here the CDR3 DNA reads TGTGCCAGCTCACCGCGGGTCCCTAGCGGGATTATTAACAATGAGCAGTTCTTC.

This clonotype was found a few times. This sequence joins TRBV18 and TRBJ2-7; 8 bases match TRBD2. The CDR3 consists of 15 residues. Germline values: CDR1 KGHSH, CDR2 LQKENI. V dropped 4 bases and J dropped 5; count of bases not matched to a gene: 10. The CDR3 protein is CASSLTGTRGHEQYF. CDR3 DNA: TGTGCCAGCTCACTCACCGGGACTAGGGGCCACGAGCAGTACTTC.

The table lists this clonotype with many counts. The chain uses TRBV12-3 or TRBV12-4 and TRBJ2-2; no firm D call. V was pared by 5 bases and J by 2 bases, with 3 bases between. The CDR3 contains 12 residues. CDR3: CASSTNTGELFF. The CDR3 bases are TGTGCCAGCAGTACCAACACCGGGGAGCTGTTTTTT.

This clonotype was counted once. This may be a read error, as it is one base from a much larger clone. This rearrangement joins TRBV10-1 to TRBJ2-4; D is perhaps TRBD2 (6 bases). The V gene's germline CDR1 is WNHNN and CDR2 SYGVQD (reference sequence). The CDR3 loop spans 12 amino acids. In nucleotides, the CDR3 is TGCGCCAGCGGTGACGGGGGAAACATTCAGTACTTC. Translating it yields CASGDGGNIQYF.

In this sample, this clonotype turned up many times. The chain joins TRBV7-2 to TRBJ2-7, with D possibly being TRBD1 or TRBD2 (5 bases each). CDR3 length equals 13 residues. Germline-derived CDR1 and CDR2 are SGHTA and FQGNSA. The ends were cut back, 5 bases at V and 7 bases at J, with 15 bases in the middle. The CDR3 sequence is CASSLDGAGEQYF. Written as DNA, the CDR3 is TGTGCCAGCAGCCTGGACGGGGCAGGGGAGCAGTACTTC.

This clonotype showed up many times. This sequence joins TRBV7-3 and TRBJ2-1; the D gene is possibly TRBD2 (5 bases). CDR3 length: 13 residues. Germline CDR1 is SGHTA and CDR2 is FQGTGA. Trimming removed 2 bases at V and 8 bases at J, with 10 bases between. CDR3 DNA: TGTGCCAGCAGCTTACAAATGCGGGATGAGCAGTTCTTC. It translates to CASSLQMRDEQFF.

There are a few counts of this clonotype. The chain is built from TRBV28 and TRBJ2-7; TRBD2 is a possible D gene (6 bases). CDR3 length: 17 residues. Germline V gene data show CDR1 as MDHEN and CDR2 as SYDVKM. The ends were cut back, 6 bases at V and 8 bases at J, with 29 bases in the middle. The CDR3 bases are TGTGCCAGCAGCAACCCCCCATGGAGGGACCTTACGGTGAAGCAGTACTTC. Amino acid sequence: CASSNPPWRDLTVKQYF.